This TCR beta chain was sequenced during a study of blood T cells in healthy people across ages. A second PCR, run for roughly 7 to 11 cycles, used a sample-barcoded 5' primer plus a J-beta primer mix. TCRdb analysed the 5' RACE reads with MiXCR anew, one entry per CDR3 protein. The data show 730,000 or so distinct CDR3 sequences, approximately 43% seen once. This clonotype showed up many times. Germline CDR1 reads SGDLS; CDR2 reads YYNGEE. CDR3 length: 12 amino acids. Trimming took 3 bases from V and 9 from J, leaving 10 bases between them. V usage is TRBV9 and J usage is TRBJ2-1; D not certain. Sample: blood. The origin of this receptor is a woman in her fifties or sixties in good health. In DNA form, the CDR3 reads TGTGCCAGCAGCGGATCTAATTCTGAGCAGTTCTTC. Its protein is CASSGSNSEQFF.